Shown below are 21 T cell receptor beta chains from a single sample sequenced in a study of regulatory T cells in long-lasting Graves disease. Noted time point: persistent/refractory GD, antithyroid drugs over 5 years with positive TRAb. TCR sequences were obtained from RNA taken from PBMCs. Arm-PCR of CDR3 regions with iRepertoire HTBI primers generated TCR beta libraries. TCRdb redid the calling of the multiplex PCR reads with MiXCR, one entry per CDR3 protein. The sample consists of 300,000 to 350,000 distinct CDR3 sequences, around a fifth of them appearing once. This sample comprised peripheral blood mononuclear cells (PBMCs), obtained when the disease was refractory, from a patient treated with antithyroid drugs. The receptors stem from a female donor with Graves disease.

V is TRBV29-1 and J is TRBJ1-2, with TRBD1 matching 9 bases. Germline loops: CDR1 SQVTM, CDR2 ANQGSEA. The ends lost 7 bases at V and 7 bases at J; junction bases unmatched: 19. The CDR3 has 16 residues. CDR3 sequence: CSGSRLQGAISPGYTF. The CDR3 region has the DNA TGCAGCGGTTCACGATTACAGGGGGCAATAAGTCCTGGCTACACCTTC.

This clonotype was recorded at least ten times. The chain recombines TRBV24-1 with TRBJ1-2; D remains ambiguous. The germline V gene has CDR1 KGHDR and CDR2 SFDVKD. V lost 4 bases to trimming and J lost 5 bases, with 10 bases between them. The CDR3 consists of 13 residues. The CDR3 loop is CATSESELYGYTF. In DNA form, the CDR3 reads TGTGCCACCAGTGAGAGTGAATTGTATGGCTACACCTTC.

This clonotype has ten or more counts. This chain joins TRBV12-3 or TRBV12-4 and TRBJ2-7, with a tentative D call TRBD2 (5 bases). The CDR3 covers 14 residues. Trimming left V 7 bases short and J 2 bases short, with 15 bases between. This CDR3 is CASNEGGEAYEQYF. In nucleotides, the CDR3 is TGTGCCAGCAACGAGGGTGGGGAAGCCTACGAGCAGTACTTC.

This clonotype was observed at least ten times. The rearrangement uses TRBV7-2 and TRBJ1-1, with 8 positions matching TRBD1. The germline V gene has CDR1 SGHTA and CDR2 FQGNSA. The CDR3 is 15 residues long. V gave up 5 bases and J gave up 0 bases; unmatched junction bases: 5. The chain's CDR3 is CASSAQGAVNTEAFF. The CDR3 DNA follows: TGTGCCAGCAGCGCGCAGGGGGCAGTGAACACTGAAGCTTTCTTT.

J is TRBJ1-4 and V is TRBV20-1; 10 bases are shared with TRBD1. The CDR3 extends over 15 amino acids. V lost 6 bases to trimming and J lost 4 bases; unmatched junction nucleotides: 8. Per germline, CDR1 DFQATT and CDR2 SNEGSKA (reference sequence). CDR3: CSAHDRGQSNEKLFF. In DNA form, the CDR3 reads TGCAGTGCCCATGACAGGGGGCAGAGTAATGAAAAACTGTTTTTT.

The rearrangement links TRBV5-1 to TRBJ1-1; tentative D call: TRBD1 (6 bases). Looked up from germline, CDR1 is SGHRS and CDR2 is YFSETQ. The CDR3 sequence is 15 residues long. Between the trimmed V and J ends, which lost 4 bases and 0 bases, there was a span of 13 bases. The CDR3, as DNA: TGCGCCAGCAGCGGAAACAGGGTACTGAACACTGAAGCTTTCTTT. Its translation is CASSGNRVLNTEAFF.

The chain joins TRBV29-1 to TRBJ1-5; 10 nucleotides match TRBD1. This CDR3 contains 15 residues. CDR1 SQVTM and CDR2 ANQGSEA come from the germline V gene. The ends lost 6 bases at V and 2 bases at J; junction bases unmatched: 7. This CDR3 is CSVNRDRGCNQPQHF. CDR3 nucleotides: TGCAGCGTCAATCGGGACAGGGGATGCAATCAGCCCCAGCATTTT.

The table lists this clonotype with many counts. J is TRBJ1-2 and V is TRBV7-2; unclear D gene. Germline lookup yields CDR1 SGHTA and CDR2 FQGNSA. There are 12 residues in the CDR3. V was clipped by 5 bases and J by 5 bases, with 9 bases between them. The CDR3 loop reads CASSLRVYGYTF. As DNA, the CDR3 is TGTGCCAGCAGCCTCCGGGTATATGGCTACACCTTC.

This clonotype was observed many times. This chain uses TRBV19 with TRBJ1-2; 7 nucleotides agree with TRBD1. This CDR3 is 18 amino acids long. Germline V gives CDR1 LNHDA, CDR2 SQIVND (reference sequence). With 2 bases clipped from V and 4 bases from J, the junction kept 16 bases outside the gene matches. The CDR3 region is CASSIPSGIGQAPYGYTF. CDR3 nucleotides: TGTGCCAGTAGTATACCATCCGGAATTGGACAGGCGCCCTATGGCTACACCTTC.

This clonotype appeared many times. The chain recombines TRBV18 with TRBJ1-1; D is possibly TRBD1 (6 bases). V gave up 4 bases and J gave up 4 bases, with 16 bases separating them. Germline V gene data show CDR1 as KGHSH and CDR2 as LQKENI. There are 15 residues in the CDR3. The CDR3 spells CASSQIGTFPTEAFF. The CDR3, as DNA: TGTGCCAGCTCACAAATTGGGACATTTCCCACTGAAGCTTTCTTT.

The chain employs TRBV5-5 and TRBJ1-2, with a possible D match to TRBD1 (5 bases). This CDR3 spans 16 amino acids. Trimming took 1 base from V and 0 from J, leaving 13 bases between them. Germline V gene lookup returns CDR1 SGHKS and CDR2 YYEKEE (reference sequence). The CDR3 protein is CASSLFSGTANYGYTF. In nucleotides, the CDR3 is TGTGCCAGCAGCTTGTTTTCCGGGACGGCTAACTATGGCTACACCTTC.

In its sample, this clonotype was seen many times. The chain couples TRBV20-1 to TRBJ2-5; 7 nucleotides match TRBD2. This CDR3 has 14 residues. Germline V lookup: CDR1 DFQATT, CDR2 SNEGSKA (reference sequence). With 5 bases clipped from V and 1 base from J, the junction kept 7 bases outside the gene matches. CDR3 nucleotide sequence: TGCAGTGCTGCCCGGGGAGGGGTCCAAGAGACCCAGTACTTC. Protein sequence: CSAARGGVQETQYF.

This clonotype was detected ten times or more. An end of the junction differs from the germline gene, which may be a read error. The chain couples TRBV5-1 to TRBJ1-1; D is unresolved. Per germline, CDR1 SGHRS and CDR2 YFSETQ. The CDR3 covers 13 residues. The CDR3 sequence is CASSTQEDTEAFF. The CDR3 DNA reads TGTGCCAGCTCTACCCAGGAAGACACTGAAGCTTTCTTT.

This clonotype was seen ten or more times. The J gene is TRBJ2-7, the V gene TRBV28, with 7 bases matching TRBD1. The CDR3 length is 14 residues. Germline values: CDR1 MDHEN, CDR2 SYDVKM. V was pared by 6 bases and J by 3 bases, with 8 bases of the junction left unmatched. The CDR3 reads CASSLAGTVYEQYF. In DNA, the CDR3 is TGTGCCAGCAGCTTAGCCGGGACAGTCTACGAGCAGTACTTC.

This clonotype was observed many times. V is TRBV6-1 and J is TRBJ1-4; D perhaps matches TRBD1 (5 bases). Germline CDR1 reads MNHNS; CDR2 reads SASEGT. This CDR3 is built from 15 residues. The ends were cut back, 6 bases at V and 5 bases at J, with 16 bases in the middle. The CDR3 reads CASSHTGRWNEKLFF. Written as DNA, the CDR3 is TGTGCCAGCAGCCATACGGGACGGTGGAATGAAAAACTGTTTTTT.

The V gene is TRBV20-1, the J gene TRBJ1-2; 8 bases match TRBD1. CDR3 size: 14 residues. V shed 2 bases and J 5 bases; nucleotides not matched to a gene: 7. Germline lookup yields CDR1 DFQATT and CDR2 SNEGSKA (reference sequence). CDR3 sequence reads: CSARNSGGRYGYTF. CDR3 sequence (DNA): TGCAGTGCTAGAAACTCAGGGGGCCGGTATGGCTACACCTTC.

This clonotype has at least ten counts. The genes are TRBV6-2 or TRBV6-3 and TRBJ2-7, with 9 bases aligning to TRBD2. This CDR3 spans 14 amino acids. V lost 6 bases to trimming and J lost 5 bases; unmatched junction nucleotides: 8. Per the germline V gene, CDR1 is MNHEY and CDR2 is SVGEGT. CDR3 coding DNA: TGTGCCAGCAGACCGGGACTAGCCTGGGACGAGCAGTACTTC. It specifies CASRPGLAWDEQYF.

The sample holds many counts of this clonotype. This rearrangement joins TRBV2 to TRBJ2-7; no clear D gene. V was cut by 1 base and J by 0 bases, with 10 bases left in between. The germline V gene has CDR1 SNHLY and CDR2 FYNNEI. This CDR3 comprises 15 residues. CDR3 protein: CASSEDRAISYEQYF. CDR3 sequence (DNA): TGTGCCAGCAGTGAAGATCGGGCGATCTCCTACGAGCAGTACTTC.

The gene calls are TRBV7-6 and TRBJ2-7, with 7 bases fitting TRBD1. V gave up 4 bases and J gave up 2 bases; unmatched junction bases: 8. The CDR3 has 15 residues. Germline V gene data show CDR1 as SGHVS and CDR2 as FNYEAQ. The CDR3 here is CASSSVGDRTYEQYF. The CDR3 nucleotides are TGTGCCAGCAGCTCAGTGGGGGACAGAACCTACGAGCAGTACTTC.

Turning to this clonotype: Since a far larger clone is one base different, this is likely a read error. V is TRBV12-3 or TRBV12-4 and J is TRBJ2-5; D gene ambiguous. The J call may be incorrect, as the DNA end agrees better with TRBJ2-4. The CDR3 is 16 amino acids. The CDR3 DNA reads TGTGCCAGCAGTGCCAGCTACTCGGTGTTAGGAAACATTCAGTACTTC. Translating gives CASSASYSVLGNIQYF.

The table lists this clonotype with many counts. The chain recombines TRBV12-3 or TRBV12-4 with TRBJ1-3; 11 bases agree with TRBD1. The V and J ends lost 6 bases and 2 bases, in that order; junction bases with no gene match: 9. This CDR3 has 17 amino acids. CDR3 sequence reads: CASSTGTGGFAGNTIYF. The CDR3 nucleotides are TGTGCCAGCAGCACCGGGACAGGGGGGTTTGCTGGAAACACCATATATTTT.